This T cell receptor beta chain comes out of a study of immunodeficiency (dated by TCRdb to about 2019). At the level of the whole study: Repertoire analysis was done to look for VDJ recombination defects and oligoclonality. The full study reports these points: V-J pairing and productive entropy of CD4+ T cells appeared to be similar between patients and controls. In the entropy comparisons of patients against healthy controls, patients were shown as n=3 (open circles), and an effect of thymic development was suggested only as a possibility. Severe oligoclonality, as judged by top-100 and total clonotype frequencies, was observed in patient CD8+ T cells but not in patient CD4+ T cells.

Trimming at the junction amounts to 5 bases on V and 2 bases on J, and the germline ends lie 15 bases apart. Reading from cysteine to phenylalanine, the CDR3 counts 15 amino acids. Just CDR3 DNA is preserved here, 45 bases in frame from base 1. In the germline V gene (reference sequence), CDR1 corresponds to SEHNR and CDR2 to FQNEAQ. After extraction using the QIAamp DNA Blood Mini Kit, genomic DNA was sent off for immunoSEQ repertoire analysis. A standard quantity of genomic DNA template was used for amplification of CDR3 regions by multiplex PCR. The PCR products underwent sequencing on an Illumina platform. For the original study's pipeline: Alignment of sequences was done against a reference, and the V, D and J gene definitions came from IMGT. To eliminate PCR and sequencing errors, a nearest-neighbor clustering algorithm combined closely related sequences. V, D and J usage was analyzed in productive unique and total sequences using ImmunoSEQ Analyzer tools and R version 3.6.1. In its TCRdb copy, this immuneACCESS table keeps in-frame sequences only and misses some clones. Where compared with another copy, unresolved V genes explain less than half of these, and the others have no known cause. From that table come the V and J calls and clone size; the DNA was used to work out D and trimming. The table for this sample lists 1,300 to 1,500 clones; approximately 96% of them were counted only once. Approximately 1.2% of the sample comes from the top ten.

Before TCR sequencing, CD3+CD4+ T cells were sorted out of fresh PBMCs. Concerning this clone itself: What antigen it recognizes has not been identified. Qualities for individual bases were not recorded, and no much larger clone is one base off.

This clonotype was obtained from a girl aged 2-9 years. What was sequenced was CD4+ T cells from blood. The chain was built from TRBV7-9 and TRBJ2-5; the D call is possibly TRBD1 or TRBD2, each sharing 5 bases. The CDR3 sequence is CASSPEYGGQETQYF. The base sequence is TGTGCCAGCAGCCCAGAATATGGGGGACAAGAGACCCAGTACTTC.